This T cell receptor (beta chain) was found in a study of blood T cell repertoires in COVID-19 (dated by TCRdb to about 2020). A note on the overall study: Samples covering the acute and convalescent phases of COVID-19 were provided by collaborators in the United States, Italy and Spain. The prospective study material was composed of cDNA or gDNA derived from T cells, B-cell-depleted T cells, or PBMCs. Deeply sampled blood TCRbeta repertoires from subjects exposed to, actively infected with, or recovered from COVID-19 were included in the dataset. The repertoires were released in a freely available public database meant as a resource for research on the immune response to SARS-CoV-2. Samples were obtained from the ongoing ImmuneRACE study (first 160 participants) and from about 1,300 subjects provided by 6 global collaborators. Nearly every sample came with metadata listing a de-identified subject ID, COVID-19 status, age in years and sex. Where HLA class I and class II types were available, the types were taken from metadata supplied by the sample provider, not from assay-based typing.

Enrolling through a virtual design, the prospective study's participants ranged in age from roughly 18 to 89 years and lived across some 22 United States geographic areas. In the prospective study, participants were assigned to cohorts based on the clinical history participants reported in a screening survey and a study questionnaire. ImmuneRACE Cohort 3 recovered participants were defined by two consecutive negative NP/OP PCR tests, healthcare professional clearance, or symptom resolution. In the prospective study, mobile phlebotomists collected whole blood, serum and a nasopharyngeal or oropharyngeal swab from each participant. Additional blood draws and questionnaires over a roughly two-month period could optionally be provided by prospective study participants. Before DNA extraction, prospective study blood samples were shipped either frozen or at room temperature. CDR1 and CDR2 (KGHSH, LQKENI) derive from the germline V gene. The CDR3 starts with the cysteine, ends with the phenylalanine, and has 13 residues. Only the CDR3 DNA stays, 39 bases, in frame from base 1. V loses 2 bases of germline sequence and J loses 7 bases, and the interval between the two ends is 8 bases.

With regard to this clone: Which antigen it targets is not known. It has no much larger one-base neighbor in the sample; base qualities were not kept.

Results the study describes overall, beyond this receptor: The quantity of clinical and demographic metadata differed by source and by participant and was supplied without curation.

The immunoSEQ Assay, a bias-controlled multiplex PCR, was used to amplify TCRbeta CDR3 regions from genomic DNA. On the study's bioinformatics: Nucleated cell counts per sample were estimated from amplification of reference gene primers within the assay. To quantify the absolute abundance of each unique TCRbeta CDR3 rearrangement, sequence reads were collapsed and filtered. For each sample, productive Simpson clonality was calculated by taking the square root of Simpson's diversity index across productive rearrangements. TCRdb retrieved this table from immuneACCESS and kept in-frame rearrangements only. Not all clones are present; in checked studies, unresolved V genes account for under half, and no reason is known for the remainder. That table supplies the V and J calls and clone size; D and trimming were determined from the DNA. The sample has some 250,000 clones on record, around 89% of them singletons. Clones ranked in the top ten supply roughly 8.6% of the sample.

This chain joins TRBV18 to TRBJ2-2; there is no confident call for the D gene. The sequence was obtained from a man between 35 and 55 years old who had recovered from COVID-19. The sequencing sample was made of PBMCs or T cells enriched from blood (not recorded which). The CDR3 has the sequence CASSPTVSGELFF. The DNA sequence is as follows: TGTGCCAGCTCACCAACGGTTAGCGGGGAGCTGTTTTTT. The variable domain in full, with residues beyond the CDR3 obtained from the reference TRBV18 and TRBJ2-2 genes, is NAGVMQNPRHLVRRRGQEARLRCSPMKGHSHVYWYRQLPEEGLKFMVYLQKENIIDESGMPKERFSAEFPKEGPSILRIQQVVRGDSAAYFCASSPTVSGELFFGEGSRLTVL.